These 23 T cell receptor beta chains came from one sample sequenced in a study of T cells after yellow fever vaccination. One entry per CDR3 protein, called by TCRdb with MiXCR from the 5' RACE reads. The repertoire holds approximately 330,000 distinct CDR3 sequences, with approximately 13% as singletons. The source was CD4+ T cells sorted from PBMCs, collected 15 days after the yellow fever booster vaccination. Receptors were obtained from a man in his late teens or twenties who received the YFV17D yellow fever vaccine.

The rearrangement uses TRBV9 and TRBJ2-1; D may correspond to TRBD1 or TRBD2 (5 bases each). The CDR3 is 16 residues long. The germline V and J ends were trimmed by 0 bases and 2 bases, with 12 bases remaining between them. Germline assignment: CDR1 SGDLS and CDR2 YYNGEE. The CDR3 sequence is CASSVERGSTYNEQFF. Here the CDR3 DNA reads TGTGCCAGCAGCGTAGAGAGGGGTTCAACCTACAATGAGCAGTTCTTC.

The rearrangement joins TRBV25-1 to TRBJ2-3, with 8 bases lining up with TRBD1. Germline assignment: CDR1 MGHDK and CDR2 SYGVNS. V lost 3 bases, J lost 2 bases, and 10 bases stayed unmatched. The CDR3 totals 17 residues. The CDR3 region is CASSDLRTGRSTDTQYF. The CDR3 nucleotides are TGTGCCAGCAGTGATTTGAGGACAGGGAGATCCACAGATACGCAGTATTTT.

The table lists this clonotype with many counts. The CDR3: CATSSNRGNEQFF. For the CDR3, the DNA is TGTGCCACCAGCAGTAATCGGGGCAATGAGCAGTTCTTC. The V and J genes are TRBV15 and TRBJ2-1, with TRBD2 as a possible D gene (5 bases). The CDR3 extends over 13 amino acids. Germline V gene lookup returns CDR1 LNHNV and CDR2 YYDKDF (reference sequence). With 3 bases removed from V and 6 bases from J, the gap between germline ends came to 9 bases.

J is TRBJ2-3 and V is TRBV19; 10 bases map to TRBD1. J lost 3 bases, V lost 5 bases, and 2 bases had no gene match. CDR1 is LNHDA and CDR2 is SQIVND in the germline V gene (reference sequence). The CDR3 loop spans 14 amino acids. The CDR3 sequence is CASSDRGRTDTQYF. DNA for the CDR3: TGTGCCAGTAGTGACAGGGGGCGGACAGATACGCAGTATTTT. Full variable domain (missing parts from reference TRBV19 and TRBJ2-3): DGGITQSPKYLFRKEGQNVTLSCEQNLNHDAMYWYRQDPGQGLRLIYYSQIVNDFQKGDIAEGYSVSREKKESFPLTVTSAQKNPTAFYLCASSDRGRTDTQYFGPGTRLTVL.

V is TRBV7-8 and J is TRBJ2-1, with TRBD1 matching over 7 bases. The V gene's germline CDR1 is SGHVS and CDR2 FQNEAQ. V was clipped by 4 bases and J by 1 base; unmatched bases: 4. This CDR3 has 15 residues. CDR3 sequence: CASSSTGASYNEQFF. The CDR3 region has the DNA TGTGCCAGCAGCTCTACAGGGGCGTCCTACAATGAGCAGTTCTTC.

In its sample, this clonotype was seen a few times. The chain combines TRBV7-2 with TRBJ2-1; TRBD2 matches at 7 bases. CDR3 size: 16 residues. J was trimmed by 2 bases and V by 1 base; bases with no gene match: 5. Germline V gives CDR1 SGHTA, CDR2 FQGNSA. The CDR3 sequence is CASSLVALAAYNEQFF. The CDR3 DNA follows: TGTGCCAGCAGCTTAGTGGCGCTAGCGGCCTACAATGAGCAGTTCTTC.

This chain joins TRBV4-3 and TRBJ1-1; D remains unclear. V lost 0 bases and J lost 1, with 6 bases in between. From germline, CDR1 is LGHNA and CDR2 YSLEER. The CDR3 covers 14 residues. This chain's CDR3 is CASSQEGSNTEAFF. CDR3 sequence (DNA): TGCGCCAGCAGCCAAGAGGGGTCGAACACTGAAGCTTTCTTT.

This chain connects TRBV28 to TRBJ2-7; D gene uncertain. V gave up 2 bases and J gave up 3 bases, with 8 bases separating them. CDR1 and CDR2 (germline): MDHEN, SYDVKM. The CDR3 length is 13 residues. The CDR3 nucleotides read TGTGCCAGCAGTTTAGGGCGGTTCTACGAGCAGTACGTC. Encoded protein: CASSLGRFYEQYV.

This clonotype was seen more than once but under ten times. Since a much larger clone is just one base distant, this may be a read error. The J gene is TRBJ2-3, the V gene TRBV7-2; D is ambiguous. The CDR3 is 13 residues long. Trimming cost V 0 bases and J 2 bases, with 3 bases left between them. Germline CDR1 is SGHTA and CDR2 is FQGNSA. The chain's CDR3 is CASSLAPTDTQYF. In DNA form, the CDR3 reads TGTGCCAGCAGCTTAGCCCCCACAGATACGCAGTATTTT.

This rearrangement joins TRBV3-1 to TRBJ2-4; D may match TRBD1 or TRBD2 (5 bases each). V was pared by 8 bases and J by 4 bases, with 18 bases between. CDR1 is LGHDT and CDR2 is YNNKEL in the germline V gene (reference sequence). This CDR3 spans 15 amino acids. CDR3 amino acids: CASSFYRGQKNIQYF. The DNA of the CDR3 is TGTGCCAGCTCTTTCTACCGGGGCCAAAAAAACATTCAGTACTTC.

CDR3 nucleotides: TGTGCCAGCAGCGTAGTAGGACTCGAAGATACGCAGTATTTT. Translation gives CASSVVGLEDTQYF. The rearrangement links TRBV9 to TRBJ2-3; TRBD2 is a possible D gene (5 bases). The germline gives CDR1 SGDLS, CDR2 YYNGEE. The CDR3 contains 14 residues. The V and J ends lost 0 bases and 5 bases respectively, with 10 bases between them.

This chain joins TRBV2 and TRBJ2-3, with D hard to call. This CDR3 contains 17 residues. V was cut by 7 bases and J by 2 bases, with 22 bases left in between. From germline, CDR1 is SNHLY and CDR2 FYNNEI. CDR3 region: CASIRVLTLHYTDTQYF. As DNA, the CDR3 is TGTGCCAGCATCCGGGTTTTGACTCTCCACTACACAGATACGCAGTATTTT.

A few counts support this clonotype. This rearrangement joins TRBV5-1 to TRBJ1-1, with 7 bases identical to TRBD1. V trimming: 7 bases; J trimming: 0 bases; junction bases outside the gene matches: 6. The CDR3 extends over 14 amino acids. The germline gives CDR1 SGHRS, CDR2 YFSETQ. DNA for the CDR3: TGCGCCAGCGGTAAGGGGGCGATGAACACTGAAGCTTTCTTT. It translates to CASGKGAMNTEAFF.

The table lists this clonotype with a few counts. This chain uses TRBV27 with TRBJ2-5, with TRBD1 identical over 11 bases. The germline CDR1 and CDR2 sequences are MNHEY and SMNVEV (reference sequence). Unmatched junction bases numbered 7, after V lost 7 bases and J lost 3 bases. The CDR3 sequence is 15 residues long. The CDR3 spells CASTDGQGAKETQYF. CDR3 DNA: TGTGCCAGCACCGACGGACAGGGGGCAAAAGAGACCCAGTACTTC.

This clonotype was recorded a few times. The DNA for the CDR3 is TGCAGTGCCCCGTCCCTATGGGGTGAAAAACTGTTTTTT. Translating it yields CSAPSLWGEKLFF. V and J are TRBV20-1 and TRBJ1-4, with D unresolved. Germline V gene sequence: CDR1 DFQATT, CDR2 SNEGSKA (reference sequence). This CDR3 has 13 residues. V was pared by 6 bases and J by 7 bases, with 15 bases between.

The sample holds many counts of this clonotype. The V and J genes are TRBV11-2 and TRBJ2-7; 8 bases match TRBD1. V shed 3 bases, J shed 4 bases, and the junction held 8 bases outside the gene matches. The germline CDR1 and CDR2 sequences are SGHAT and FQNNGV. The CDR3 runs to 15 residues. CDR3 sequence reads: CASSFGITGGYEQYV. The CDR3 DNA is TGTGCCAGCAGCTTTGGGATTACAGGGGGTTACGAGCAGTACGTC.

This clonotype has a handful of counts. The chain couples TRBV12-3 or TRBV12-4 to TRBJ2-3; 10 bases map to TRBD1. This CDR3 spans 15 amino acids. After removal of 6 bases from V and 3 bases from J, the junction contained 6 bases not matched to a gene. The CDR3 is CASSETGGATDTQYF. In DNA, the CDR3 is TGTGCCAGCAGCGAGACAGGGGGCGCGACAGATACGCAGTATTTT.

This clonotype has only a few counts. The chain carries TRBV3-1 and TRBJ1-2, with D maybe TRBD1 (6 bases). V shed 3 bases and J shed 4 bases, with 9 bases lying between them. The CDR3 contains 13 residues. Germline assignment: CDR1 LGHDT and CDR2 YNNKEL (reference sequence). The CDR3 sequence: CASSQGGPYGYTF. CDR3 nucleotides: TGTGCCAGCAGCCAGGGGGGGCCCTATGGCTACACCTTC.

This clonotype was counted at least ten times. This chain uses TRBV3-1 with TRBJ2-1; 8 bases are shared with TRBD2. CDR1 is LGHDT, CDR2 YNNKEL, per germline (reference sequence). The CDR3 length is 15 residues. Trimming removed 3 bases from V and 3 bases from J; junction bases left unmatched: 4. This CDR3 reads CASSQFTSGYNEQFF. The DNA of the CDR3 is TGTGCCAGCAGCCAGTTCACTAGCGGCTACAATGAGCAGTTCTTC.

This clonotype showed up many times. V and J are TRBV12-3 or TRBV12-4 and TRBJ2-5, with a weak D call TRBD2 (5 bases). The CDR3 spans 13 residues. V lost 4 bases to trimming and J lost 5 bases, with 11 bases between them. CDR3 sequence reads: CASSSADGETQYF. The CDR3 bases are TGTGCCAGCAGTTCAGCGGACGGTGAGACCCAGTACTTC.

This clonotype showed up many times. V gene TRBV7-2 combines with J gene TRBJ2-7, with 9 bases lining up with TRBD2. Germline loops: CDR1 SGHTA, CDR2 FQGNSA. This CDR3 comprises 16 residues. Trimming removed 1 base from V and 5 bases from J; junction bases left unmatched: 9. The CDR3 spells CASSLEGGGAGHEQYV. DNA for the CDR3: TGTGCCAGCAGCTTAGAAGGCGGGGGGGCCGGTCACGAGCAGTACGTC.

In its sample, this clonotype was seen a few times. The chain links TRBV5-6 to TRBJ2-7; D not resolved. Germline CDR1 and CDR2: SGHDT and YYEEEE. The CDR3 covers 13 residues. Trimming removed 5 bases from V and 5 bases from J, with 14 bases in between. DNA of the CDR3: TGTGCCAGCAGATCCAGTCGCATTCACGAGCAGTACGTC. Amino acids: CASRSSRIHEQYV.

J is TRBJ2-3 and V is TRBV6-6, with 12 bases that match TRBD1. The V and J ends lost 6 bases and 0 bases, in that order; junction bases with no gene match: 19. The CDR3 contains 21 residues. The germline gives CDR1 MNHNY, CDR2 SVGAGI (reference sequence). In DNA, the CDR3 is TGTGCCAGCAGCCGGGACAGGGGGCGAGTAGCGGGGGATTTTAGCACAGATACGCAGTATTTT. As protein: CASSRDRGRVAGDFSTDTQYF.